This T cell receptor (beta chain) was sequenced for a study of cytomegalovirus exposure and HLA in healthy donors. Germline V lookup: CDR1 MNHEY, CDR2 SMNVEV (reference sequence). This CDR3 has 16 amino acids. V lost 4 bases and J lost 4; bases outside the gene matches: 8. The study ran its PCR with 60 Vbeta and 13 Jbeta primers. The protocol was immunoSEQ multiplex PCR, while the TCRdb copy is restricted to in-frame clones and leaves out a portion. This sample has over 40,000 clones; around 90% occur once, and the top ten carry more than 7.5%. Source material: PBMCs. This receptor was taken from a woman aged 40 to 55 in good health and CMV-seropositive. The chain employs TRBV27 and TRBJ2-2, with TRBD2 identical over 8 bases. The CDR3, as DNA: TGTGCCAGCAGTTCCAAACTTAGCGGGGTCACCGGGGAGCTGTTTTTT. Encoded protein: CASSSKLSGVTGELFF.